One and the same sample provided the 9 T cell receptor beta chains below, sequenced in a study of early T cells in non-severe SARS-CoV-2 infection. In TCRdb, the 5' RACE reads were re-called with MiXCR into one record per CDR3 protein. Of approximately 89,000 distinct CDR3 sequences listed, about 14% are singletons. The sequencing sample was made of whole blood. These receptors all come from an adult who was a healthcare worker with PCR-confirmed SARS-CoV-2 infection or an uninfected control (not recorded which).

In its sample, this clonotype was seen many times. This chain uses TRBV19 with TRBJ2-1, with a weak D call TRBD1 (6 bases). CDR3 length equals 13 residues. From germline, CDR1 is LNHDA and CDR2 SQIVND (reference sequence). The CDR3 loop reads CAVAGTPTREQFF. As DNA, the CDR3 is TGTGCTGTGGCTGGGACACCGACCCGTGAGCAGTTCTTC.

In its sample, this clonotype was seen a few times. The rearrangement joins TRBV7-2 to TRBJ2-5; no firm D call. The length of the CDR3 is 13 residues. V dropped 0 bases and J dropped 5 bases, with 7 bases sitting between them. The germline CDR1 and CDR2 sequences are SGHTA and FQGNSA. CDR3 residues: CASSLAEGETQYF. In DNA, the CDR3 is TGTGCCAGCAGCTTAGCTGAAGGGGAGACCCAGTACTTC.

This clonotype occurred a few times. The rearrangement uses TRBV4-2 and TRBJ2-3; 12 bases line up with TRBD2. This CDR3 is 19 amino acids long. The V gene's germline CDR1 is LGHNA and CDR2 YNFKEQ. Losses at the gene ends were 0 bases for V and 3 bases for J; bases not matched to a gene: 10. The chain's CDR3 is CASSQDWRLAGDITDTQYF. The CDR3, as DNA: TGTGCCAGCAGCCAAGATTGGCGACTAGCGGGAGATATTACAGATACGCAGTATTTT.

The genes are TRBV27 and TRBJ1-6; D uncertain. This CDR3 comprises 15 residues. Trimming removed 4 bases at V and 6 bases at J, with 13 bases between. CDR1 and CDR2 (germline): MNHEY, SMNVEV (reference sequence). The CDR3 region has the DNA TGTGCCAGCAGTTCGAATTCCGGGGTTAATTCACCCCTCCACTTT. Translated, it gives CASSSNSGVNSPLHF.

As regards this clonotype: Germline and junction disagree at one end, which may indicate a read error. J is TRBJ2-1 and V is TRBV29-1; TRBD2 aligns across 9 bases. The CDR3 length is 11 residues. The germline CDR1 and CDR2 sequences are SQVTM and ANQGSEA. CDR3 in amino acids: CSVPLAGEEVF. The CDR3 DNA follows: TGCAGCGTTCCATTAGCGGGAGAGGAGGTCTTC.

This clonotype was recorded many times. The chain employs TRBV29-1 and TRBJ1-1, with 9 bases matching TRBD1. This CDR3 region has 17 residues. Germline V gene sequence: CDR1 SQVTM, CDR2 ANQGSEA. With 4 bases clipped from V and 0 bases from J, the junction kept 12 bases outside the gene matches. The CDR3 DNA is TGCAGCGTTGTAATAGGAGACAGGGGGTTTGTGAACACTGAAGCTTTCTTT. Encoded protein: CSVVIGDRGFVNTEAFF.

The DNA of the CDR3 is TGCAGTGCTAGAGGACCTACCTACGAGCAGTACTTC. It translates to CSARGPTYEQYF. This chain uses TRBV20-1 with TRBJ2-7, with D hard to call. Between the trimmed V and J ends, which lost 1 base and 2 bases, there was a span of 6 bases. The germline V gene has CDR1 DFQATT and CDR2 SNEGSKA (reference sequence). CDR3 size: 12 residues.

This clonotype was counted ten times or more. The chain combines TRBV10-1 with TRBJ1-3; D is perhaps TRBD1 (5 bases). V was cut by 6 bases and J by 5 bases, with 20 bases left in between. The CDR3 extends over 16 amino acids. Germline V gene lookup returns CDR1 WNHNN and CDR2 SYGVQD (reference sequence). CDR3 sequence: CASSPTRIGGRNTIYF. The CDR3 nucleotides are TGCGCCAGCAGCCCTACAAGAATTGGGGGACGAAACACCATATATTTT.

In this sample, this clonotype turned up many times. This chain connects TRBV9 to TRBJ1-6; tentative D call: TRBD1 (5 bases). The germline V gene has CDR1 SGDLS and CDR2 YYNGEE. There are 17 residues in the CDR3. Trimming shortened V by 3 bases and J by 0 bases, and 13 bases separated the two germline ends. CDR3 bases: TGTGCCAGCAGCGGTGGGGCAGGAGACTCCTATAATTCACCCCTCCACTTT. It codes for CASSGGAGDSYNSPLHF. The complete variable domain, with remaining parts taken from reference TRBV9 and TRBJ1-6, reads DSGVTQTPKHLITATGQRVTLRCSPRSGDLSVYWYQQSLDQGLQFLIQYYNGEERAKGNILERFSAQQFPDLHSELNLSSLELGDSALYFCASSGGAGDSYNSPLHFGNGTRLTVT.